This T cell receptor beta chain was recorded in a study of blood T cells in healthy people across ages. Overall study: Template switching captured about one barcoded beta molecule per two T cells.

Around 10 milliliters of peripheral blood were drawn from each donor. The use of a sample-barcoded 5' primer and a J-beta primer mix characterized a second PCR of about 7 to 12 cycles. A single record per CDR3 protein comes from TCRdb applying MiXCR to the 5' RACE reads. Of about 640,000 distinct CDR3 sequences listed, roughly three fifths are singletons. Germline lookup yields CDR1 MNHEY and CDR2 SMNVEV (reference sequence). The germline V and J ends were trimmed by 0 bases and 8 bases, with 17 bases remaining between them. The CDR3 has 15 residues. The chain is built from TRBV27 and TRBJ2-7; D is perhaps TRBD1 (6 bases). The TCR comes from a man in his fifties or sixties in good health. Sequencing was carried out using blood. As DNA, the CDR3 is TGTGCCAGCAGTTTATCGACGGACAGACGTACGAAGCAGTACTTC. Translated, it gives CASSLSTDRRTKQYF.